This TCR beta chain was sequenced for a study of CD8+ T cells in alopecia areata (dated by TCRdb to the late 2010s). Context from the whole study: Treated patients were enrolled in an open-label pilot trial of oral tofacitinib at 5 to 10 mg twice daily for moderate-to-severe alopecia areata. Human TCRbeta sequencing covered scalp tissue and sorted CD4+ and CD8+ peripheral blood T cells from patchy and totalis/universalis alopecia areata patients and healthy controls. Patients stayed on tofacitinib for 6 to 18 months and then had 6 months of follow-up off drug so that delayed response and recurrence could be assessed. Tofacitinib-treated patients had biopsies at baseline and at 4 and 24 weeks of treatment, with a later scalp biopsy in several patients. immunoSEQ multiplex PCR using 35 Vbeta forward primers and 13 Jbeta reverse primers was used to amplify TCRbeta CDR3 regions. The study used high-throughput TCRbeta sequencing to examine T cell clonal expansion in alopecia areata, in both the C3H/HeJ mouse model and human patients. RNA came from the PAXgene miRNA kit for fixed scalp, the miRNeasy kit for PBMCs, and the RNeasy kit for mouse skin. Scalp clonality was compared across normal scalp (n=4), patchy alopecia areata scalp (n=8), and alopecia totalis/universalis scalp (n=8). Disease severity in treated patients was measured with the SALT score, which quantifies the percentage of affected scalp surface area.

With regard to this clone: The antigen it binds to is not known. Base qualities are not recorded, but no much larger clone differs from it by a single base.

The protocol used for the library was the immunoSEQ multiplex PCR assay. RNA was extracted from all samples and reverse transcribed into cDNA as template for TCR sequencing. First-strand cDNA was synthesized using SuperScript III with a 2:1 mix of oligo-dT and random hexamers. A synthetic immune receptor repertoire was used to gauge amplification bias, and whatever bias remained was removed computationally. The paper's processing steps were these. Raw reads were preprocessed for error removal, and CDR3 was defined according to IMGT conventions as running from the conserved cysteine to phenylalanine. Clonality was computed by normalizing Shannon entropy by log2 of the number of productive unique TCRs and subtracting the result from 1. CD4 or CD8 identity of scalp clones was inferred by cross-referencing scalp TCRbeta sequences with sorted blood CD4 and CD8 repertoires. TCRdb mirrors the immuneACCESS table, restricted to in-frame sequences. Some clones are absent from its copies; in checked studies, under half trace to an unresolved V gene, and the reason for the others is unknown. Clone size and V and J calls were adopted from that table, with D and trimming inferred from the DNA. This sample has hundreds of thousands of clones in its table, and approximately 60% of those were observed once. The top ten hold around 0.92% of the sample.

The junction carries 15 bases between V and J, which are trimmed by 5 bases and 7 bases respectively. According to the germline V gene, CDR1 reads SGHTA and CDR2 reads FQGNSA. From the cysteine through the phenylalanine, the CDR3 covers 13 amino acids. Left in the record is the CDR3 DNA by itself, 39 bases read in frame from the first base. The paper's findings and limits, for the study overall: Because the treated cohort was small and included a single nonresponder, larger studies are needed to assess links between baseline CD8+ expansion and response. Shared TCR sequences between patients were less evident than in mice, which may be partly attributable to HLA diversity in the patient population. During tofacitinib treatment, many expanded lesional clones remained in scalp and blood, and this persistence may partly explain relapse after treatment is stopped. Resident alphabeta T cells in normal human skin are also sequenced, complicating scalp TCR repertoire analysis, unlike mouse skin dominated by gammadelta T cells. Tofacitinib significantly decreased scalp clonality and the number of expanded CD8+ clones among the top 100 scalp clones. Compared with normal scalp, lesional scalp had higher clonality and more expanded CD8+ clones, particularly in alopecia totalis/universalis, a pattern that suggests antigenic drive.

The treatment or condition label, as the study defines it: oral pan-JAK inhibitor, 5-10 mg twice daily. From alopecia areata patients, peripheral blood was collected along with lesional scalp punch biopsies. PBMCs were isolated by density centrifugation and stained for CD3, CD4 and CD8, and CD4+ and CD8+ T cells were sorted on a FACSAria. The sample was CD4+ T cells sorted from blood, taken around week 53, from a patient treated with tofacitinib. The V gene is TRBV7-2 and the J gene is TRBJ2-7, with an unclear D gene assignment. The sequence was obtained from a human donor with alopecia areata. The CDR3 reads CASSIDQTGEQYF. The nucleotides read TGTGCCAGCAGCATAGATCAGACCGGGGAGCAGTACTTC. The full variable domain, completed from the reference TRBV7-2 and TRBJ2-7 proteins outside the CDR3, reads GAGVSQSPSNKVTEKGKDVELRCDPISGHTALYWYRQSLGQGLEFLIYFQGNSAPDKSGLPSDRFSAERTGGSVSTLTIQRTQQEDSAVYLCASSIDQTGEQYFGPGTRLTVT.